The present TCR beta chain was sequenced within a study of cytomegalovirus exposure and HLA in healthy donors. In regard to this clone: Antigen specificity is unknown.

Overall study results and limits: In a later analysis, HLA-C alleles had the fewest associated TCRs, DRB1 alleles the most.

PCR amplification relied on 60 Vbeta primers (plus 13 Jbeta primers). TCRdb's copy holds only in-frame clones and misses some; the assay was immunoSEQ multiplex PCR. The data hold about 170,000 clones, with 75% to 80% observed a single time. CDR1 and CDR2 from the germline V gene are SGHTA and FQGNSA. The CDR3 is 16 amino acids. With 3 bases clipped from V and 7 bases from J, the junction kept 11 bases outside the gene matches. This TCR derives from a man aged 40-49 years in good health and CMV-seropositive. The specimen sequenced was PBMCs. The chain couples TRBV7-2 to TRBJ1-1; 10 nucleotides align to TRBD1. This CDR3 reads CASSFGQGGSDIEAFF. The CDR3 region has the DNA TGTGCCAGCAGCTTCGGACAGGGGGGATCTGACATTGAAGCTTTCTTT. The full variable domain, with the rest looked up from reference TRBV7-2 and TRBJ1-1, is GAGVSQSPSNKVTEKGKDVELRCDPISGHTALYWYRQSLGQGLEFLIYFQGNSAPDKSGLPSDRFSAERTGGSVSTLTIQRTQQEDSAVYLCASSFGQGGSDIEAFFGQGTRLTVV.